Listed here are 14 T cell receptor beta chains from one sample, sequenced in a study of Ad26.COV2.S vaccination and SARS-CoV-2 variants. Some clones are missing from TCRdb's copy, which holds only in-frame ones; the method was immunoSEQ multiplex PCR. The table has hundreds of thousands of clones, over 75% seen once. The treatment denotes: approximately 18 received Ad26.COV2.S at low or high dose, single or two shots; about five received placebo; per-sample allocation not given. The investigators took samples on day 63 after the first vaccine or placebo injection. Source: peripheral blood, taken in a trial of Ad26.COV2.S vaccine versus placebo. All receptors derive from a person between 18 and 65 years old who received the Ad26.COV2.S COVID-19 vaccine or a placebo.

The CDR3 nucleotides read TGTGCCAGCGGTAAAGCGGGAGCTGGTACAGATACGCAGTATTTT. As protein: CASGKAGAGTDTQYF. V usage is TRBV27 and J usage is TRBJ2-3; 8 bases line up with TRBD2. The CDR3 contains 15 residues. The V segment lost 8 bases and the J segment 3 bases; nucleotides outside the gene matches: 10. In germline, CDR1 is MNHEY, CDR2 SMNVEV (reference sequence).

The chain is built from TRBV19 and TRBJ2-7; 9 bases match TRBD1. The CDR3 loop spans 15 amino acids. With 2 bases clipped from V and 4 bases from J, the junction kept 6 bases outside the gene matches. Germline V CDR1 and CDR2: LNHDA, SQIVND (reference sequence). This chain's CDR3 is CASSIPGTGRYEQYF. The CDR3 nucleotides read TGTGCCAGTAGTATACCCGGGACAGGGAGGTACGAGCAGTACTTC.

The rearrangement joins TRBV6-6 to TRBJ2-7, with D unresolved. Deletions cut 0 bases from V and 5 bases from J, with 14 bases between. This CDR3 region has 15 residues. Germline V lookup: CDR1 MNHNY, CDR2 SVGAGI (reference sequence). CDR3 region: CASSYSAGRADEQYF. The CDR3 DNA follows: TGTGCCAGCAGTTACTCTGCAGGACGAGCCGACGAGCAGTACTTC.

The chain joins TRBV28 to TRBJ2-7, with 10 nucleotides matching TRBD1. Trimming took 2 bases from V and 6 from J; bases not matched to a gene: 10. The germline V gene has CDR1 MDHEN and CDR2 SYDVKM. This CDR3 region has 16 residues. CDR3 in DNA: TGTGCCAGCAGTTTAATTCAGGTGACAGGGGGCGGCGAGCAGTACTTC. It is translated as CASSLIQVTGGGEQYF.

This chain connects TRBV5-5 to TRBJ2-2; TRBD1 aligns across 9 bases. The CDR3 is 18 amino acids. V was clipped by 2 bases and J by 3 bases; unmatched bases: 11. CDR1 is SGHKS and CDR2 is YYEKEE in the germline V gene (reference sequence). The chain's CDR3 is CASSFLQGAVDHTGELFF. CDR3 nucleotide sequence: TGTGCCAGCAGCTTTTTACAGGGGGCGGTAGACCACACCGGGGAGCTGTTTTTT.

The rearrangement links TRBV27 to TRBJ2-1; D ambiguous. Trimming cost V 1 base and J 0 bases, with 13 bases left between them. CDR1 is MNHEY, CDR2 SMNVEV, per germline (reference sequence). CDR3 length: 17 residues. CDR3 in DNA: TGTGCCAGCAGTTTATTGTGGCCCGAGAGCTCCTACAATGAGCAGTTCTTC. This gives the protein CASSLLWPESSYNEQFF.

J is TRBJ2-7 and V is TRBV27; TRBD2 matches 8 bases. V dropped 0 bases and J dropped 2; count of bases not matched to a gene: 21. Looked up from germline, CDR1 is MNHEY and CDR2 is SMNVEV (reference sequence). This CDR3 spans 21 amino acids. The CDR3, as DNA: TGTGCCAGCAGTTTATCCATCGAGACGGTTATTAGCGGGACCGGTGCCTACGAGCAGTACTTC. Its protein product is CASSLSIETVISGTGAYEQYF.

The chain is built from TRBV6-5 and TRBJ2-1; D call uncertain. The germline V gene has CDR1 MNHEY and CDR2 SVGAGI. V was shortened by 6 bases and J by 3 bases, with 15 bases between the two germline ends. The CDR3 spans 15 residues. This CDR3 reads CASSPQRSHYNEQFF. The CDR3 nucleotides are TGTGCCAGCAGCCCCCAGAGGAGTCACTACAATGAGCAGTTCTTC.

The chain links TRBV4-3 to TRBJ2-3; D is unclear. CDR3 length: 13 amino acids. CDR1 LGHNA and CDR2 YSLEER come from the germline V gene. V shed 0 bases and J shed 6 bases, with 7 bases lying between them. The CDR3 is CASSQDSADTQYF. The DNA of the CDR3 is TGCGCCAGCAGCCAAGACTCAGCTGATACGCAGTATTTT.

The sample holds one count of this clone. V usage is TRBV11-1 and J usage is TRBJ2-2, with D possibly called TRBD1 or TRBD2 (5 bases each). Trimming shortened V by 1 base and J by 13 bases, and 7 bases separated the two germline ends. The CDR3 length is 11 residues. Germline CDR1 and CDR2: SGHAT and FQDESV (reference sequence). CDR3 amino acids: CASSLGGWLFF. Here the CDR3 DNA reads TGTGCCAGCAGCTTAGGGGGGTGGCTGTTTTTT. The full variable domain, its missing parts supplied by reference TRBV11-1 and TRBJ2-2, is EAEVAQSPRYKITEKSQAVAFWCDPISGHATLYWYRQILGQGPELLVQFQDESVVDDSQLPKDRFSAERLKGVDSTLKIQPAELGDSAMYLCASSLGGWLFFGEGSRLTVL.

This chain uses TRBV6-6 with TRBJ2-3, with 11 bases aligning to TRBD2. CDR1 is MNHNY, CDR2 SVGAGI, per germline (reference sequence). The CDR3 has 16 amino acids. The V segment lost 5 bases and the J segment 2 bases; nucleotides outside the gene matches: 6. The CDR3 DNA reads TGTGCCAGCAGTCGACTAGCGGGGACCACCACAGATACGCAGTATTTT. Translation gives CASSRLAGTTTDTQYF.

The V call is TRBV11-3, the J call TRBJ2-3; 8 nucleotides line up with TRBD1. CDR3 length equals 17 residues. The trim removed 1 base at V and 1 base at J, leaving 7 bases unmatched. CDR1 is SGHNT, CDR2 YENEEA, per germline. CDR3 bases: TGTGCCAGCAGCTTAGGGGACAGGTTCCGCGGCACAGATACGCAGTATTTT. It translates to CASSLGDRFRGTDTQYF.

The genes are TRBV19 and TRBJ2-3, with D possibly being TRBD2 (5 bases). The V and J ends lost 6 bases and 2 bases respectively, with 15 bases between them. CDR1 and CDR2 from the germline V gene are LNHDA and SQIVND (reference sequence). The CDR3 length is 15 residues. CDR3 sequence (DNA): TGTGCCAGTAGAATGACCGGGATAAACACAGATACGCAGTATTTT. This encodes CASRMTGINTDTQYF.

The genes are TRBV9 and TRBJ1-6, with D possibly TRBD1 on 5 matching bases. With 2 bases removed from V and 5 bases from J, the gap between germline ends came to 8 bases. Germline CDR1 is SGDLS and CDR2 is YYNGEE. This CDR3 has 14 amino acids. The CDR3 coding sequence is TGTGCCAGCAGCGTGGAAGGGGATAATTCACCCCTCCACTTT. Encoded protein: CASSVEGDNSPLHF.